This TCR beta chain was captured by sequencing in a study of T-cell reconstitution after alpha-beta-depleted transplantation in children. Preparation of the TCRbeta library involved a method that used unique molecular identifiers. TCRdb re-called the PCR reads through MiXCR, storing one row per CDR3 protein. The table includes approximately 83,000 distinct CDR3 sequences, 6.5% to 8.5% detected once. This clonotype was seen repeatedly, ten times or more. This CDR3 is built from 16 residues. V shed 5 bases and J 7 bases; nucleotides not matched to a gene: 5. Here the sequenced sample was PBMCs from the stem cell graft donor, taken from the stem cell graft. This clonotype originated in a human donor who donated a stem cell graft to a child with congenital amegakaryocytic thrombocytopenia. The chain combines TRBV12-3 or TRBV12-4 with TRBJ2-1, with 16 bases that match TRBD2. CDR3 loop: CASSGGLAGGINEQFF. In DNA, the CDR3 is TGTGCCAGCAGTGGGGGACTAGCGGGAGGGATAAATGAGCAGTTCTTC.